This TCR beta chain was identified during a study of neurological immune-mediated disorders. Synthesis of cDNA used 5'RACE (with 10-nucleotide random UMIs). Over 170 million TCR-beta sequences, together covering 15-18 subjects, were produced by every individual sequencing run that was carried out. TCRdb fed the 5' RACE reads into MiXCR, producing one record per CDR3 protein. This sample carries about 21,000 distinct CDR3 sequences, 15% of them seen once, and the ten largest clones take around 15%. Findings and limits, study-wide: No CDR3 amino acid sequences recurred among expanded clones across subjects, suggesting private repertoires in all groups.

2 million PBMCs stored at -80 C were the source of the unsorted libraries. This clonotype was seen at least ten times. Its antigen is still unknown. CDR1 and CDR2 (germline): SGHRS, YFSETQ. This CDR3 has 14 residues. Losses at the gene ends were 5 bases for V and 6 bases for J; bases not matched to a gene: 7. This TCR came from a female donor with HTLV-1-associated myelopathy (HAM/TSP). The specimen sequenced was PBMCs. V is TRBV5-1 and J is TRBJ1-2, with 10 bases that match TRBD1. In DNA, the CDR3 is TGCGCCAGCAGATACGGGACAGGGGAAGATGGCTACACCTTC. This encodes CASRYGTGEDGYTF.